The present entry profiles one TCR beta chain with its context. CDR1 MDHEN and CDR2 SYDVKM come from the germline V gene. Trimming removed 8 bases from V and 2 bases from J, with 15 bases in between. The CDR3 totals 14 residues. Produced via immunoSEQ multiplex PCR; TCRdb's table is partial and in-frame only. The repertoire holds some 350,000 clones, more than 80% seen once, with around 3% in the top ten. This record belongs to a study of blood T cell repertoires in COVID-19. This chain connects TRBV28 to TRBJ2-5; no definite D call. The clonotype comes from a woman aged 25-40 years with COVID-19, enrolled during active disease. The sample was peripheral blood. CDR3 DNA: TGTGCCAGCTGTCTCCCCCCTAGACAAGAGACCCAGTACTTC. Protein: CASCLPPRQETQYF.